The next 32 T cell receptor beta chains were all read from a single sample in a study of T cells in Graves' hyperthyroidism and ophthalmopathy. RNA transcripts gave rise to amplified TCR beta CDR3 regions. First-round RT-PCR of the TCR CDR3 relied on the HTBI primer set. TCRdb passed the multiplex PCR reads through MiXCR, listing each CDR3 protein once. Counted here are 600,000 to 900,000 distinct CDR3 sequences, 16% occurring once; the ten biggest clones make up around 7.7%. Sequenced sample: blood. The receptors stem from a man younger than 35 with Graves' hyperthyroidism.

The table lists this clonotype with many counts. The J gene is TRBJ2-1, the V gene TRBV28; no firm D call. V was trimmed by 5 bases and J by 9 bases, leaving 11 bases between them. CDR3 length: 12 amino acids. Germline V CDR1 and CDR2: MDHEN, SYDVKM. CDR3 DNA sequence: TGTGCCAGCAGTATTTCTAGTCGTGAGCAGTTCTTC. It encodes CASSISSREQFF.

There are a few counts of this clonotype. V gene TRBV2 combines with J gene TRBJ2-6; D uncertain. V dropped 4 bases and J dropped 3 bases, with 13 bases sitting between them. This CDR3 has 16 amino acids. Germline values: CDR1 SNHLY, CDR2 FYNNEI. CDR3 sequence (DNA): TGTGCCAGCAGTGGGGTAGCCGTCGATGGGGCCAACGTCCTGACTTTC. It encodes CASSGVAVDGANVLTF.

This clonotype turned up a few times. V is TRBV7-8 and J is TRBJ2-1; 7 bases fit TRBD2. This CDR3 is 16 amino acids long. V was clipped by 5 bases and J by 11 bases; unmatched bases: 18. CDR1 is SGHVS and CDR2 is FQNEAQ in the germline V gene. Here the CDR3 reads CASSTRQLAALEKQFF. The CDR3 DNA sequence: TGTGCCAGCAGCACTAGACAGCTAGCGGCTCTCGAGAAGCAGTTCTTC.

The chain combines TRBV7-2 with TRBJ2-2; 7 nucleotides agree with TRBD2. CDR1 SGHTA and CDR2 FQGNSA come from the germline V gene. This CDR3 region has 18 residues. J gave up 4 bases and V 4 bases, and 15 bases lay outside the gene matches. CDR3 amino acids: CASSSYKGMRELTGELFF. In nucleotides, the CDR3 is TGTGCCAGCAGCTCCTATAAGGGCATGCGGGAGCTCACCGGGGAGCTGTTTTTT.

This clonotype appeared a few times. The chain combines TRBV7-2 with TRBJ2-1, with 8 bases lining up with TRBD2. The germline V gene has CDR1 SGHTA and CDR2 FQGNSA. The CDR3 spans 16 residues. V was pared by 1 base and J by 3 bases, with 5 bases of the junction left unmatched. CDR3 nucleotide sequence: TGTGCCAGCAGCTTAGAACTAGCGGACTTCTACAATGAGCAGTTCTTC. It translates to CASSLELADFYNEQFF.

This clonotype was observed a few times. This chain uses TRBV15 with TRBJ2-7, with TRBD1 identical over 8 bases. With V trimmed by 2 bases and J by 6 bases, 9 bases remained unmatched. Germline V gives CDR1 LNHNV, CDR2 YYDKDF (reference sequence). This CDR3 has 15 residues. In DNA, the CDR3 is TGTGCCACCAGCAGACCGACAGGGGAAAAGGGCGAGCAGTACTTC. Translating it yields CATSRPTGEKGEQYF.

Ten or more counts support this clonotype. The J gene is TRBJ2-7, the V gene TRBV12-3 or TRBV12-4, with a weak D call TRBD2 (6 bases). Trimming left V 6 bases short and J 0 bases short, with 12 bases between. The CDR3 has 14 amino acids. The CDR3 DNA follows: TGTGCCAGCAGCAGAAGGAGGGACTCCTACGAGCAGTACTTC. Its protein product is CASSRRRDSYEQYF.

This sequence joins TRBV19 and TRBJ2-3, with 9 bases aligning to TRBD2. Unmatched junction bases numbered 20, after V lost 5 bases and J lost 5 bases. The CDR3 consists of 19 residues. Germline V lookup: CDR1 LNHDA, CDR2 SQIVND (reference sequence). In DNA, the CDR3 is TGTGCCAGTAGTCTAGGACTAGCGTCCTCTGGGGGACACAGAGATACGCAGTATTTT. This encodes CASSLGLASSGGHRDTQYF. Full variable domain (missing parts from reference TRBV19 and TRBJ2-3): DGGITQSPKYLFRKEGQNVTLSCEQNLNHDAMYWYRQDPGQGLRLIYYSQIVNDFQKGDIAEGYSVSREKKESFPLTVTSAQKNPTAFYLCASSLGLASSGGHRDTQYFGPGTRLTVL.

This clonotype was counted many times. The rearrangement links TRBV2 to TRBJ2-5; D gene ambiguous. V was cut by 5 bases and J by 1 base, with 11 bases left in between. In germline, CDR1 is SNHLY, CDR2 FYNNEI. The CDR3 extends over 14 amino acids. Here the CDR3 DNA reads TGTGCCAGCAGTCCCCCTGGATTCCAAGAGACCCAGTACTTC. This sequence encodes CASSPPGFQETQYF.

The chain couples TRBV5-1 to TRBJ2-7; D is ambiguous. The CDR3 extends over 15 amino acids. In germline, CDR1 is SGHRS, CDR2 YFSETQ. Trimming removed 0 bases from V and 3 bases from J, with 13 bases in between. In DNA, the CDR3 is TGCGCCAGCAGCTTGGCCTCCAGCTACATCTACGAGCAGTACTTC. Its protein is CASSLASSYIYEQYF.

The chain combines TRBV12-3 or TRBV12-4 with TRBJ2-1; weak D call: TRBD2 (5 bases). V lost 4 bases, J lost 2 bases, and 15 bases lay in between. This CDR3 has 16 amino acids. The CDR3 here is CASSSYGINTYNEQFF. The CDR3 coding sequence is TGTGCCAGCAGTTCTTACGGGATTAATACCTACAATGAGCAGTTCTTC.

This clonotype was recorded many times. The chain joins TRBV29-1 to TRBJ2-6; 7 positions match TRBD1. Germline loops: CDR1 SQVTM, CDR2 ANQGSEA. The CDR3 is 14 residues long. In DNA form, the CDR3 reads TGCAGTGCTAGGACAGGCTCTGGGGCCAACGTCCTGACTTTC. Translation gives CSARTGSGANVLTF.

Only a few counts were recorded for this clonotype. The rearrangement uses TRBV25-1 and TRBJ2-7, with D possibly matching TRBD1 (6 bases). Trimming pared 3 bases from V and 2 bases from J, leaving 14 bases between. Germline loops: CDR1 MGHDK, CDR2 SYGVNS. The CDR3 totals 15 residues. DNA of the CDR3: TGTGCCAGCAGTGAGGCGGGCAGGGGAGCCTACGAGCAGTACTTC. Translation gives CASSEAGRGAYEQYF.

V gene TRBV2 combines with J gene TRBJ2-1, with 9 bases fitting TRBD2. Trimming took 10 bases from V and 14 from J; bases not matched to a gene: 9. Germline loops: CDR1 SNHLY, CDR2 FYNNEI. The CDR3 extends over 11 amino acids. The CDR3 region is CATVSSGRKFF. In nucleotides, the CDR3 is TGTGCCACCGTGTCCAGCGGGAGGAAGTTCTTC.

As for this clonotype: This may come from a read error, since a much larger clone is one base off. The rearrangement links TRBV28 to TRBJ2-7; 10 nucleotides align to TRBD1. The CDR3 sequence is 15 residues long. The V gene end was trimmed by 5 bases and the J gene end by 5 bases; junction bases not matched to a gene: 9. Germline-derived CDR1 and CDR2 are MDHEN and SYDVKM. The CDR3 loop reads CASSLGTGVVHEQYF. The DNA of the CDR3 is TGTGCCAGCAGTCTCGGGACAGGGGTGGTCCACGAGCAGTACTTC.

The chain links TRBV29-1 to TRBJ2-3; D is undetermined. Germline values: CDR1 SQVTM, CDR2 ANQGSEA. The CDR3 contains 11 residues. Trimming pared 6 bases from V and 5 bases from J, leaving 9 bases between. The CDR3 here is CSVRPEDTQYF. The CDR3 coding sequence is TGCAGCGTCCGTCCGGAAGATACGCAGTATTTT.

This clonotype was found a few times. This chain joins TRBV28 and TRBJ2-1, with 7 bases identical to TRBD1. Losses at the gene ends were 1 base for V and 4 bases for J; bases not matched to a gene: 4. Germline-derived CDR1 and CDR2 are MDHEN and SYDVKM. CDR3 length equals 15 residues. The CDR3 nucleotides are TGTGCCAGCAGTTTATTATCGGGACAGTACAATGAGCAGTTCTTC. Its translation is CASSLLSGQYNEQFF.

In its sample, this clonotype was seen many times. This sequence joins TRBV29-1 and TRBJ2-1, with D possibly matching TRBD2 (5 bases). CDR3 length equals 15 residues. V lost 1 base to trimming and J lost 0 bases, with 10 bases between them. Germline CDR1 reads SQVTM; CDR2 reads ANQGSEA. In DNA, the CDR3 is TGCAGCGTTGAAGGAACGGGAAGCTCCTACAATGAGCAGTTCTTC. As protein: CSVEGTGSSYNEQFF.

This rearrangement joins TRBV5-8 to TRBJ1-1; D unclear. The germline gives CDR1 SGHTS, CDR2 YDEGEE. This CDR3 contains 15 residues. The V end was cut by 1 base, the J end by 1 base, with 11 bases between. The chain's CDR3 is CASSLWMSPNTEAFF. The CDR3 DNA reads as TGTGCCAGCAGCTTGTGGATGTCCCCGAACACTGAAGCTTTCTTT.

In its sample, this clonotype was seen a few times. The gene calls are TRBV7-9 and TRBJ1-1; the D is unclear. From germline, CDR1 is SEHNR and CDR2 FQNEAQ (reference sequence). The CDR3 is 12 amino acids. Trimming removed 1 base from V and 11 bases from J, with 11 bases in between. The CDR3 nucleotides are TGTGCCAGCAGCTTAGTCCGCCGGGAGGCTTTCTTT. Amino acids: CASSLVRREAFF.

The chain carries TRBV28 and TRBJ2-7, with 8 bases lining up with TRBD1. The CDR3 totals 14 residues. CDR1 MDHEN and CDR2 SYDVKM come from the germline V gene. With 8 bases clipped from V and 2 bases from J, the junction kept 8 bases outside the gene matches. The CDR3 DNA is TGTGCCAGCCAATCAGGGGGCCGTACCTACGAGCAGTACTTC. Protein sequence: CASQSGGRTYEQYF.

With regard to this clonotype: A much larger clone is a single base away; this may be a read error. The V gene is TRBV12-3 or TRBV12-4, the J gene TRBJ2-7; 8 nucleotides match TRBD1. The CDR3 contains 14 residues. The CDR3 here is CVSSPTGDSYEQYF. CDR3 DNA: TGTGTCAGCAGTCCGACAGGGGACTCCTACGAGCAGTACTTC.

This clonotype came up many times. The J gene is TRBJ2-3, the V gene TRBV20-1, with 10 bases aligning to TRBD2. Germline CDR1 DFQATT, CDR2 SNEGSKA (reference sequence). V was pared by 3 bases and J by 4 bases, with 10 bases of the junction left unmatched. The CDR3 has 16 amino acids. Here the CDR3 reads CSASYLEREGADTQYF. The CDR3 nucleotides are TGCAGTGCTAGTTACCTTGAGCGGGAGGGCGCAGATACGCAGTATTTT.

The chain has TRBV7-8 and TRBJ2-7, with D maybe TRBD2 (5 bases). CDR3 size: 14 residues. The germline V gene encodes CDR1 SGHVS and CDR2 FQNEAQ. V dropped 2 bases and J dropped 5 bases, with 13 bases sitting between them. CDR3 in DNA: TGTGCCAGCAGCTTATCGAGGGCTTCTAACGAGCAGTACTTC. It encodes CASSLSRASNEQYF.

This clonotype has only a few counts. The chain employs TRBV29-1 and TRBJ2-1, with a tentative D call TRBD1 (6 bases). Trimming cost V 6 bases and J 7 bases, with 22 bases left between them. The CDR3 loop spans 15 amino acids. Germline V lookup: CDR1 SQVTM, CDR2 ANQGSEA. The CDR3 nucleotides read TGCAGCGTGATTCTGCGGACAGTTTTTCAGAATGAGCAGTTCTTC. It is translated as CSVILRTVFQNEQFF.

This clonotype was seen at least ten times. The V gene is TRBV20-1, the J gene TRBJ1-1; TRBD1 aligns across 9 bases. The CDR3 runs to 16 residues. CDR1 and CDR2 from the germline V gene are DFQATT and SNEGSKA (reference sequence). V lost 2 bases, J lost 4 bases, and 11 bases stayed unmatched. The CDR3 loop reads CSARTGTGLGGTEAFF. The CDR3 DNA is TGCAGTGCTAGAACCGGGACAGGGTTAGGTGGCACTGAAGCTTTCTTT.

The chain is built from TRBV5-1 and TRBJ1-1, with D uncertain. This CDR3 region has 13 residues. The V and J ends lost 4 bases and 2 bases respectively, with 9 bases between them. Germline assignment: CDR1 SGHRS and CDR2 YFSETQ. The CDR3 region is CASSGPANTEAFF. The CDR3 region has the DNA TGCGCCAGCAGCGGCCCAGCTAACACTGAAGCTTTCTTT.

The chain uses TRBV4-2 and TRBJ2-7, with 9 bases aligning to TRBD1. Germline V gene sequence: CDR1 LGHNA, CDR2 YNFKEQ. The CDR3 has 14 residues. With V trimmed by 4 bases and J by 4 bases, 5 bases remained unmatched. The CDR3 sequence: CASSPTDRGYEQYF. In nucleotides, the CDR3 is TGTGCCAGCAGCCCGACAGACAGGGGGTACGAGCAGTACTTC.

This clonotype has at least ten counts. V is TRBV5-1 and J is TRBJ1-1; no clear D gene. Germline CDR1 reads SGHRS; CDR2 reads YFSETQ. Trimming removed 4 bases at V and 1 base at J, with 8 bases between. The CDR3 length is 13 residues. The CDR3 DNA reads TGCGCCAGCAGCGGAGTGAGGAACACTGAAGCTTTCTTT. Amino acid sequence: CASSGVRNTEAFF.

Many counts were recorded for this clonotype. The chain links TRBV30 to TRBJ2-1; D is possibly TRBD1 or TRBD2 (5 bases each). CDR1 is GTSNPN and CDR2 is SVGIG in the germline V gene (reference sequence). The V and J ends lost 8 bases and 0 bases respectively, with 20 bases between them. CDR3 length equals 16 residues. CDR3 loop: CAGTGADVSSYNEQFF. CDR3 DNA: TGTGCCGGGACCGGGGCGGACGTAAGCTCCTACAATGAGCAGTTCTTC.

V gene TRBV24-1 combines with J gene TRBJ2-1; D possibly uses TRBD1 or TRBD2 (5 bases each). Between the trimmed V and J ends, which lost 12 bases and 10 bases, there was a span of 24 bases. Germline V lookup: CDR1 KGHDR, CDR2 SFDVKD. CDR3 length: 14 residues. The CDR3 nucleotides are TGTGCCGCCCAGGGTACGGGGCCTAAGGAAGAGCAGTTCTTC. Its protein product is CAAQGTGPKEEQFF.

This clonotype was picked up many times. The V gene is TRBV27, the J gene TRBJ2-7; 10 nucleotides align to TRBD2. The CDR3 spans 16 residues. With V trimmed by 2 bases and J by 2 bases, 6 bases remained unmatched. In germline, CDR1 is MNHEY, CDR2 SMNVEV (reference sequence). The CDR3 coding sequence is TGTGCCAGCAGTTTAGTCCCGACTAGCGGGCCCTACGAGCAGTACTTC. Translation: CASSLVPTSGPYEQYF.